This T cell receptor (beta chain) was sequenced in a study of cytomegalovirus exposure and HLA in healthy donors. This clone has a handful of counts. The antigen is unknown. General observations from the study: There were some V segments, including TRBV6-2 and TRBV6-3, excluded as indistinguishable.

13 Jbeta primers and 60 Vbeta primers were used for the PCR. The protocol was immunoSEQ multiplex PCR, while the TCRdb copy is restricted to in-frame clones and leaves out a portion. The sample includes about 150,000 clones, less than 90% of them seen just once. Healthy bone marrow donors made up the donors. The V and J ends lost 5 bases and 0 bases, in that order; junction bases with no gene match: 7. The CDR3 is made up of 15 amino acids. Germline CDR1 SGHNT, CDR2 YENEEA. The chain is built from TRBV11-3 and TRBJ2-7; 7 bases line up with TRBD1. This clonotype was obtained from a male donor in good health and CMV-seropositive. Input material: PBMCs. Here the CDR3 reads CASSPGQSASYEQYF. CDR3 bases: TGTGCCAGCAGCCCGGGACAGTCTGCCTCCTACGAGCAGTACTTC.